Sequencing of this T cell receptor beta chain was carried out in a study of beta chain features in type 1 diabetes. Study as a whole: Examination covered roughly 100,000,000 sorted cells spanning all samples. Study findings and constraints: Moderate but significant shortening of TCRB CDR3s was recorded in all four CD4+ subsets from Type 1 diabetes patients. PCR might pick shorter templates more often, in the same way for patients and controls.

The germline gives CDR1 LGHNA, CDR2 YNFKEQ. V shed 3 bases, J shed 7 bases, and the junction held 4 bases outside the gene matches. The CDR3 spans 15 residues. The study reverse transcribed the entire isolated RNA, so it sequenced expressed TCRB transcripts. Deep immunoSEQ sequencing covered naive, central memory and regulatory T cell samples. The protocol was immunoSEQ multiplex PCR, while the TCRdb copy is restricted to in-frame clones and leaves out a portion. This sample has some 350,000 clones, with 9.5% to 10% found just once. Of note for this clone: Its cognate antigen is unknown.

This receptor was obtained from a man between 25 and 39 years old with type 1 diabetes. The sample consisted of central memory CD4+ T cells from blood. The J gene is TRBJ2-1, the V gene TRBV4-2; TRBD2 aligns across 12 bases. The CDR3 sequence is CASSQTSGSVNEQFF. The CDR3 DNA follows: TGTGCCAGCAGCCAGACTAGCGGGAGTGTTAATGAGCAGTTCTTC.